Listed here are 26 T cell receptor beta chains from one sample, sequenced in a study of human T cells and chemical hapten exposure. Noted time point: patch test 3, about 24 weeks after DPC sensitization. The treatment was: therapeutic diphenylcyclopropenone sensitization with weekly scalp DPC. TCRdb independently ran MiXCR on the RACE reads; one entry per CDR3 protein. The table lists approximately 86,000 distinct CDR3 sequences, 11% of them singletons. This specimen was whole blood, taken in connection with sensitization to the hapten diphenylcyclopropenone (DPC). Receptors were obtained from a woman aged 30 to 39 with alopecia areata. Some clones in this sample may be carry-over from other donors' samples.

This clonotype was seen only a few times. CDR3 DNA: TGTGCCAGCAGTCCCGACAGTAGGGATCAGCCCCAGCATTTT. This sequence encodes CASSPDSRDQPQHF. The chain couples TRBV11-1 to TRBJ1-5; possible D gene TRBD1, 5 bases. Trimming cost V 6 bases and J 5 bases, with 14 bases left between them. Germline V gene data show CDR1 as SGHAT and CDR2 as FQDESV (reference sequence). The CDR3 is made up of 14 amino acids.

This clonotype was seen ten or more times. This chain joins TRBV18 and TRBJ2-1, with D possibly matching TRBD1 (7 bases). The V end lost 4 bases, the J end lost 4 bases, and 14 bases lay between the germline ends. Per germline, CDR1 KGHSH and CDR2 LQKENI. The CDR3 contains 15 residues. CDR3: CASSRAGQPYNEQFF. The CDR3 nucleotides read TGTGCCAGCTCACGCGCGGGACAGCCTTACAATGAGCAGTTCTTC.

This clonotype appeared a few times. The chain links TRBV29-1 to TRBJ2-5; 10 bases map to TRBD1. The CDR3 consists of 14 residues. Unmatched junction bases numbered 3, after V lost 1 base and J lost 4 bases. Per germline, CDR1 SQVTM and CDR2 ANQGSEA. DNA for the CDR3: TGCAGCGTTGAAGCTGGACAGGGGGGAGAGACCCAGTACTTC. Translated, it gives CSVEAGQGGETQYF. Combining the CDR3 with reference TRBV29-1 and TRBJ2-5 gives the whole variable domain SAVISQKPSRDICQRGTSLTIQCQVDSQVTMMFWYRQQPGQSLTLIATANQGSEATYESGFVIDKFPISRPNLTFSTLTVSNMSPEDSSIYLCSVEAGQGGETQYFGPGTRLLVL.

This clonotype was detected a few times. The J gene is TRBJ2-5, the V gene TRBV25-1, with TRBD1 matching 9 bases. CDR3 size: 15 residues. V was pared by 1 base and J by 8 bases, with 8 bases of the junction left unmatched. Germline V gene data show CDR1 as MGHDK and CDR2 as SYGVNS. The CDR3 is CASSESSGQGTTQYF. The CDR3, as DNA: TGTGCCAGCAGTGAATCGTCTGGACAGGGGACCACCCAGTACTTC.

The rearrangement uses TRBV30 and TRBJ1-1; TRBD1 might be the D (5 bases). This CDR3 has 15 residues. Germline loops: CDR1 GTSNPN, CDR2 SVGIG (reference sequence). V was cut by 0 bases and J by 4 bases, with 15 bases left in between. The CDR3 DNA reads as TGTGCCTGGAGTGTACGTTTAGGGGAGGCCACTGAAGCTTTCTTT. Translation: CAWSVRLGEATEAFF. Variable domain in full (rest from reference TRBV30 and TRBJ1-1): SQTIHQWPATLVQPVGSPLSLECTVEGTSNPNLYWYRQAAGRGLQLLFYSVGIGQISSEVPQNLSASRPQDRQFILSSKKLLLSDSGFYLCAWSVRLGEATEAFFGQGTRLTVV.

This sequence joins TRBV18 and TRBJ2-3, with TRBD2 matching over 8 bases. Germline V gene data show CDR1 as KGHSH and CDR2 as LQKENI. V gave up 3 bases and J gave up 4 bases; unmatched junction bases: 9. The CDR3 extends over 16 amino acids. This CDR3 is CASSPAAAGVSDTQYF. In DNA form, the CDR3 reads TGTGCCAGCTCACCCGCCGCAGCGGGGGTCTCAGATACGCAGTATTTT. The complete variable domain, with remaining parts taken from reference TRBV18 and TRBJ2-3, reads NAGVMQNPRHLVRRRGQEARLRCSPMKGHSHVYWYRQLPEEGLKFMVYLQKENIIDESGMPKERFSAEFPKEGPSILRIQQVVRGDSAAYFCASSPAAAGVSDTQYFGPGTRLTVL.

The chain joins TRBV14 to TRBJ2-5; D unresolved. Germline values: CDR1 SGHDN, CDR2 FVKESK. The CDR3 covers 13 residues. The V and J ends lost 1 base and 3 bases respectively, with 6 bases between them. This chain's CDR3 is CASSQAPKETQYF. The CDR3 DNA reads as TGTGCCAGCAGCCAAGCCCCAAAAGAGACCCAGTACTTC.

This clonotype was seen a few times. The chain employs TRBV2 and TRBJ2-1; 9 nucleotides line up with TRBD1. Germline V gene data show CDR1 as SNHLY and CDR2 as FYNNEI. This CDR3 has 14 amino acids. Unmatched junction bases numbered 10, after V lost 7 bases and J lost 9 bases. The CDR3 loop is CASKGDRGAGEQFF. DNA of the CDR3: TGTGCCAGCAAAGGTGACAGGGGGGCCGGTGAGCAGTTCTTC.

The chain recombines TRBV29-1 with TRBJ2-2; 8 bases map to TRBD1. The CDR3 has 15 residues. Trimming took 0 bases from V and 6 from J; bases not matched to a gene: 6. Germline V CDR1 and CDR2: SQVTM, ANQGSEA. CDR3 in DNA: TGCAGCGTTGAAGACAGACAGGGGTTTCCCGGGGAGCTGTTTTTT. Its translation: CSVEDRQGFPGELFF.

This sequence joins TRBV27 and TRBJ1-1; D is unresolved. The CDR3 is 13 amino acids. The V gene's germline CDR1 is MNHEY and CDR2 SMNVEV (reference sequence). V lost 0 bases to trimming and J lost 8 bases, with 10 bases between them. The CDR3 reads CASSLSFGLEAFF. For the CDR3, the DNA is TGTGCCAGCAGTTTATCTTTTGGGCTGGAAGCTTTCTTT.

This clonotype was observed a handful of times. The gene calls are TRBV18 and TRBJ1-5, with TRBD1 as a possible D gene (6 bases). Trimming pared 4 bases from V and 4 bases from J, leaving 11 bases between. The length of the CDR3 is 14 residues. The germline CDR1 and CDR2 sequences are KGHSH and LQKENI. The CDR3 here is CASSLGQLNQPQHF. CDR3 DNA sequence: TGTGCCAGCTCACTGGGACAATTAAATCAGCCCCAGCATTTT.

This clonotype was found many times. CDR3 amino acids: CAWDQGNTEAFF. Here the CDR3 DNA reads TGTGCCTGGGATCAAGGGAACACTGAAGCTTTCTTT. The genes are TRBV30 and TRBJ1-1; D call uncertain. The CDR3 spans 12 residues. Trimming cost V 5 bases and J 1 base, with 8 bases left between them. Germline V lookup: CDR1 GTSNPN, CDR2 SVGIG (reference sequence).

This clonotype was observed many times. The chain carries TRBV20-1 and TRBJ2-1; no firm D call. V was pared by 6 bases and J by 10 bases, with 22 bases between. The length of the CDR3 is 14 residues. Germline V gives CDR1 DFQATT, CDR2 SNEGSKA (reference sequence). The CDR3 spells CSALPVGSTMEQFF. CDR3 nucleotide sequence: TGCAGTGCCCTCCCCGTGGGGTCTACAATGGAGCAGTTCTTC.

This clonotype was recorded many times. The rearrangement links TRBV28 to TRBJ1-2; D is perhaps TRBD1 (5 bases). CDR3 size: 13 residues. Germline CDR1 reads MDHEN; CDR2 reads SYDVKM. V lost 7 bases, J lost 7 bases, and 16 bases lay in between. The CDR3 reads CASNLNQGSGYTF. CDR3 DNA: TGTGCCAGCAACCTAAATCAGGGAAGTGGCTACACCTTC.

There are a few counts of this clonotype. CDR3 protein: CASGDSLNSPLHF. In DNA form, the CDR3 reads TGTGCCAGCGGGGATTCTCTTAATTCACCCCTCCACTTT. The chain joins TRBV28 to TRBJ1-6; D remains unclear. Trimming cost V 8 bases and J 6 bases, with 11 bases left between them. The germline V gene has CDR1 MDHEN and CDR2 SYDVKM. The CDR3 has 13 residues.

Many counts were recorded for this clonotype. The CDR3 loop reads CASSLSRTAYEQYF. In nucleotides, the CDR3 is TGTGCCAGCAGTCTCTCGCGGACGGCCTACGAGCAGTACTTC. The chain is built from TRBV28 and TRBJ2-7, with unresolved D. Germline V CDR1 and CDR2: MDHEN, SYDVKM. The CDR3 length is 14 residues. Trimming pared 5 bases from V and 2 bases from J, leaving 13 bases between.

J is TRBJ2-2 and V is TRBV5-4, with D unclear. Between the trimmed V and J ends, which lost 5 bases and 1 base, there was a span of 12 bases. CDR3 length equals 15 residues. Germline assignment: CDR1 SGHNT and CDR2 YYREEE (reference sequence). The CDR3 protein is CASSAAQKNTGELFF. The CDR3 coding sequence is TGTGCCAGCAGTGCGGCACAGAAGAACACCGGGGAGCTGTTTTTT.

This clonotype has just a few counts. For the CDR3, the DNA is TGTGCCAGCAGTTTCGGGGGATCATACGAGCAGTACGTC. As protein: CASSFGGSYEQYV. The chain employs TRBV12-3 or TRBV12-4 and TRBJ2-7; TRBD2 might be the D (6 bases). This CDR3 spans 13 amino acids. V was clipped by 3 bases and J by 4 bases, with 10 bases between them.

This clonotype was observed a few times. The chain recombines TRBV12-3 or TRBV12-4 with TRBJ1-2; 12 nucleotides line up with TRBD1. The CDR3 has 15 residues. Losses at the gene ends were 5 bases for V and 4 bases for J; bases not matched to a gene: 5. The chain's CDR3 is CASSRGQGALYGYTF. CDR3 nucleotide sequence: TGTGCCAGCAGTAGGGGACAGGGGGCTCTCTATGGCTACACCTTC.

The sample holds many counts of this clonotype. The J gene is TRBJ2-3, the V gene TRBV11-2, with 8 bases identical to TRBD1. With V trimmed by 2 bases and J by 3 bases, 1 base remained unmatched. The CDR3 sequence is 14 residues long. Germline loops: CDR1 SGHAT, CDR2 FQNNGV. CDR3 sequence: CASSLQGATDTQYF. In DNA form, the CDR3 reads TGTGCCAGCAGCTTACAGGGGGCTACAGATACGCAGTATTTT.

This clonotype was counted many times. This sequence joins TRBV6-5 and TRBJ1-6; D gene ambiguous. V lost 6 bases and J lost 0, with 6 bases in between. The CDR3 is 14 amino acids. Germline CDR1 is MNHEY and CDR2 is SVGAGI. The CDR3: CASSPSSYNSPLHF. The CDR3 DNA reads TGTGCCAGCAGCCCTTCCTCCTATAATTCACCCCTCCACTTT.

J is TRBJ2-3 and V is TRBV7-6; tentatively, D is TRBD2 (5 bases). This CDR3 is 14 amino acids long. Trimming pared 1 base from V and 2 bases from J, leaving 7 bases between. Germline-derived CDR1 and CDR2 are SGHVS and FNYEAQ. The CDR3 DNA is TGTGCCAGCAGCTTAGTGGGAGACACAGATACGCAGTATTTT. The encoded protein is CASSLVGDTDTQYF.

Turning to this clonotype: This may stem from a read error, because a much larger clone lies one nucleotide away. The chain carries TRBV12-3 or TRBV12-4 and TRBJ1-5; TRBD1 matches 7 bases. The CDR3 covers 17 residues. CDR3 amino acids: CASSPVSGGVSNKPQHF. CDR3 in DNA: TGTGCCAGCAGTCCGGTGTCAGGGGGAGTCAGCAATAAGCCCCAGCATTTT.

This clonotype was counted at least ten times. CDR3 sequence reads: CASSLGRNTEAFF. Written as DNA, the CDR3 is TGTGCCAGCAGTTTAGGCCGGAACACTGAAGCTTTCTTT. The chain couples TRBV28 to TRBJ1-1; D is unclear. In germline, CDR1 is MDHEN, CDR2 SYDVKM. The CDR3 is 13 amino acids. V was trimmed by 2 bases and J by 1 base, leaving 5 bases between them.

Ten or more counts support this clonotype. The CDR3 protein is CAGRAGGETQYF. The CDR3 DNA is TGTGCCGGGCGAGCGGGGGGCGAGACCCAGTACTTC. The V gene is TRBV30, the J gene TRBJ2-5; 9 nucleotides line up with TRBD2. In germline, CDR1 is GTSNPN, CDR2 SVGIG (reference sequence). V dropped 8 bases and J dropped 5; count of bases not matched to a gene: 6. The CDR3 has 12 amino acids.

Worth noting for this clonotype: This may stem from a read error, because a much larger clone lies one nucleotide away. The chain is built from TRBV27 and TRBJ1-6, with no clear D. The V end lost 5 bases, the J end lost 9 bases, and 14 bases lay between the germline ends. Germline assignment: CDR1 MNHEY and CDR2 SMNVEV (reference sequence). This CDR3 spans 14 amino acids. CDR3 coding DNA: TGTGCCAGCAGTCCCCGGGCGTCTATTTCACCCCTCCACTTT. It encodes CASSPRASISPLHF.